This T cell receptor (beta chain) was recorded in a study of T cell responses to AZD1222 COVID-19 vaccine. The CDR3 contains 14 residues. Germline CDR1 and CDR2: SGHTA and FQGNSA. Trimming stripped 8 bases from V and 6 bases from J, with 19 bases between. Profiled with immunoSEQ multiplex PCR; TCRdb holds only in-frame clones, not every one. The data show approximately 70,000 clones, roughly 84% seen once. Sequencing was performed on peripheral blood, taken on day 0 of AZD1222 vaccination. This receptor was taken from an adult in good health. The V gene is TRBV7-2, the J gene TRBJ1-2, with D unresolved. CDR3 sequence: CASFQLTGFNGYTF. In nucleotides, the CDR3 is TGTGCCAGCTTCCAACTTACCGGGTTCAATGGCTACACCTTC.